One sample yielded the 29 T cell receptor beta chains listed below, sequenced in a study of low-dose radiotherapy and immunotherapy resistance in tumors. Both TCRalpha and TCRbeta chains were reverse transcribed with V-gene-specific primers. The authors amplified TCRs for around 20 PCR cycles with a constant-region primer and a V-primer adapter. One entry per CDR3 protein results from TCRdb running MiXCR on the reads. The profile shows nearly 95,000 distinct CDR3 sequences, more than 8.5% of them singletons. Documented time point: before trial treatment. The sample consisted of PBMCs, taken before treatment. Receptor source: a male donor with prostate cancer.

Ten or more counts support this clonotype. The CDR3 is CASSSLFWGADSNSYTF. CDR3 in DNA: TGTGCCAGCAGCTCATTGTTCTGGGGGGCAGATTCAAACAGCTACACCTTC. The V call is TRBV7-9, the J call TRBJ1-2, with D perhaps TRBD1 (6 bases). From germline, CDR1 is SEHNR and CDR2 FQNEAQ (reference sequence). The V end lost 4 bases, the J end lost 9 bases, and 27 bases lay between the germline ends. The CDR3 is 17 amino acids. The full variable domain, in which reference TRBV7-9 and TRBJ1-2 provide the parts outside the CDR3, is DTGVSQNPRHKITKRGQNVTFRCDPISEHNRLYWYRQTLGQGPEFLTYFQNEAQLEKSRLLSDRFSAERPKGSFSTLEIQRTEQGDSAMYLCASSSLFWGADSNSYTFGSGTRLTVV.

This clonotype came up many times. This chain joins TRBV7-6 and TRBJ2-1, with D perhaps being TRBD1 or TRBD2 (5 bases each). V was cut by 0 bases and J by 4 bases, with 13 bases left in between. Germline values: CDR1 SGHVS, CDR2 FNYEAQ. This CDR3 comprises 16 residues. The DNA for the CDR3 is TGTGCCAGCAGCTTAGCTGAGGGGACGGGGTACAATGAGCAGTTCTTC. Encoded protein: CASSLAEGTGYNEQFF.

This clonotype was seen many times. The CDR3 sequence is CASSIGQGGMNTEAFF. The CDR3 DNA reads as TGTGCCAGCAGTATCGGACAGGGAGGGATGAACACTGAAGCTTTCTTT. V usage is TRBV7-9 and J usage is TRBJ1-1; 8 nucleotides line up with TRBD1. CDR1 and CDR2 (germline): SEHNR, FQNEAQ (reference sequence). The junction had 9 bases not matched to a gene; V was cut back by 6 bases and J by 0 bases. The CDR3 spans 16 residues.

This clonotype was picked up many times. The genes are TRBV19 and TRBJ2-1; D remains unclear. This CDR3 spans 15 amino acids. Germline V gives CDR1 LNHDA, CDR2 SQIVND (reference sequence). The V end lost 3 bases, the J end lost 0 bases, and 9 bases lay between the germline ends. DNA for the CDR3: TGTGCCAGTAGTATCAACGCTCGCTCCTACAATGAGCAGTTCTTC. The encoded protein is CASSINARSYNEQFF.

This clonotype appeared many times. The V gene is TRBV27, the J gene TRBJ2-1; 13 nucleotides match TRBD2. This CDR3 has 15 residues. Trimming removed 5 bases from V and 7 bases from J; junction bases left unmatched: 5. Germline V gives CDR1 MNHEY, CDR2 SMNVEV (reference sequence). The CDR3 DNA is TGTGCCAGCAGTCGAGGACTAGCGGGAGTGAATGAGCAGTTCTTC. Translation gives CASSRGLAGVNEQFF.

Worth noting for this clonotype: A much bigger clone sits one base away, suggesting this may be a read error. V gene TRBV28 combines with J gene TRBJ1-5, with no clear D. CDR3 length equals 13 residues. The germline V gene has CDR1 MDHEN and CDR2 SYDVKM. The CDR3 loop reads CASSSPQNQPRHF. For the CDR3, the DNA is TGTGCCAGCAGTTCCCCTCAGAATCAGCCCCGGCATTTT.

This clonotype has a handful of counts. This chain uses TRBV2 with TRBJ2-6, with D unresolved. The length of the CDR3 is 14 residues. V shed 5 bases and J shed 4 bases, with 9 bases lying between them. CDR1 is SNHLY and CDR2 is FYNNEI in the germline V gene. CDR3 region: CASSSDTGANVLTF. The DNA of the CDR3 is TGTGCCAGCAGTTCTGACACAGGGGCCAACGTCCTGACTTTC.

This clonotype has at least ten counts. V usage is TRBV18 and J usage is TRBJ1-2; 7 bases fit TRBD1. The trim removed 2 bases at V and 3 bases at J, leaving 3 bases unmatched. Germline V gives CDR1 KGHSH, CDR2 LQKENI. The CDR3 is made up of 14 amino acids. The CDR3, as DNA: TGTGCCAGCTCACCAAGACAGGGAGACTATGGCTACACCTTC. It translates to CASSPRQGDYGYTF.

This clonotype was detected many times. The rearrangement joins TRBV7-8 to TRBJ2-7; D unresolved. Germline CDR1 is SGHVS and CDR2 is FQNEAQ. There are 17 residues in the CDR3. V was pared by 4 bases and J by 1 base, with 20 bases between. The CDR3 sequence is CASSSLHGRAGSYEQYF. The CDR3 bases are TGTGCCAGCAGCTCCCTCCACGGACGGGCTGGGTCCTACGAGCAGTACTTC.

As concerns this clonotype: With a much larger clone just one base away, this may be a read error. The V call is TRBV28, the J call TRBJ2-2, with 11 bases that match TRBD2. The CDR3 is 15 amino acids. Germline V gene data show CDR1 as MDHEN and CDR2 as SYDVKM. The CDR3 DNA sequence: TGTGCCAGCAGGACTAGCGGGGTTAACACCGGGGACCTGTTTTTT. It is translated as CASRTSGVNTGDLFF.

This clonotype showed up just a few times. Possible read error: a much larger clone is one base away. The rearrangement links TRBV20-1 to TRBJ2-1; the D gene is possibly TRBD2 (5 bases). CDR3 length: 13 residues. Germline values: CDR1 DFQATT, CDR2 SNEGSKA (reference sequence). Trimming left V 3 bases short and J 7 bases short, with 13 bases between. CDR3 bases: TGCAGTGCTAGTCGGCCTGGCGGGAATGAGCAGTTCTTC. Its translation is CSASRPGGNEQFF.

This chain uses TRBV20-1 with TRBJ1-5, with unresolved D. The germline V gene has CDR1 DFQATT and CDR2 SNEGSKA (reference sequence). CDR3 length equals 15 residues. V was cut by 4 bases and J by 0 bases, with 13 bases left in between. CDR3 in amino acids: CSAMEEGYSNQPQHF. CDR3 sequence (DNA): TGCAGTGCTATGGAAGAGGGTTATAGCAATCAGCCCCAGCATTTT.

In this sample, this clonotype turned up many times. The chain couples TRBV19 to TRBJ2-2; D may be TRBD1 (5 bases). V was trimmed by 6 bases and J by 8 bases, leaving 13 bases between them. In germline, CDR1 is LNHDA, CDR2 SQIVND (reference sequence). The CDR3 length is 13 residues. CDR3 region: CASSRTGQGELFF. In DNA form, the CDR3 reads TGTGCCAGTAGCCGAACAGGTCAGGGGGAGCTGTTTTTT. Based on the CDR3 plus reference TRBV19 and TRBJ2-2, the full variable domain is DGGITQSPKYLFRKEGQNVTLSCEQNLNHDAMYWYRQDPGQGLRLIYYSQIVNDFQKGDIAEGYSVSREKKESFPLTVTSAQKNPTAFYLCASSRTGQGELFFGEGSRLTVL.

This clonotype was picked up many times. The rearrangement uses TRBV5-1 and TRBJ2-1; D gene ambiguous. The V gene lost 1 base and the J gene lost 8 bases, with 13 bases spanning the gap. Germline CDR1 SGHRS, CDR2 YFSETQ. The CDR3 length is 14 residues. For the CDR3, the DNA is TGCGCCAGCAGCTTGATCTCTCCCGTCGATGAGCAGTTCTTC. Translation gives CASSLISPVDEQFF.

This clonotype appeared many times. The gene calls are TRBV28 and TRBJ2-1; 14 bases fit TRBD2. Germline CDR1 and CDR2: MDHEN and SYDVKM. This CDR3 contains 15 residues. The junction had 11 bases not matched to a gene; V was cut back by 4 bases and J by 15 bases. CDR3 loop: CASSYGTSGSHLGFF. The CDR3 DNA reads TGTGCCAGCAGTTACGGGACTAGCGGGAGCCACCTTGGGTTCTTC.

On this clonotype itself: Sequence at one end of the junction differs from germline and may be a read error. The chain has TRBV15 and TRBJ2-2, with a possible D match to TRBD2 (5 bases). The germline V gene has CDR1 LNHNV and CDR2 YYDKDF (reference sequence). The CDR3 totals 12 residues. This CDR3 is CATSRYDGEQFF. The CDR3 DNA reads as TGTGCCACCAGCAGATATGACGGGGAGCAGTTTTTT.

At least ten counts were recorded for this clonotype. CDR3 nucleotides: TGTGCCAGCAGCTTGCTCAGCCGTGACTATGGCTACACCTTC. Its translation: CASSLLSRDYGYTF. This chain connects TRBV7-2 to TRBJ1-2; D not resolved. Between the trimmed V and J ends, which lost 3 bases and 3 bases, there was a span of 11 bases. Germline CDR1 SGHTA, CDR2 FQGNSA. The CDR3 has 14 amino acids.

There are many counts of this clonotype. This chain connects TRBV18 to TRBJ1-1; D possibly corresponds to TRBD1 (5 bases). V dropped 2 bases and J dropped 2 bases, with 9 bases sitting between them. The CDR3 runs 14 residues. Germline lookup yields CDR1 KGHSH and CDR2 LQKENI. DNA for the CDR3: TGTGCCAGCTCACCAGGGGCGGGAAACACTGAAGCTTTCTTT. It codes for CASSPGAGNTEAFF.

This clonotype was detected many times. V gene TRBV4-3 combines with J gene TRBJ1-3; no clear D. With 0 bases removed from V and 0 bases from J, the gap between germline ends came to 9 bases. Looked up from germline, CDR1 is LGHNA and CDR2 is YSLEER. The CDR3 loop spans 16 amino acids. The CDR3, as DNA: TGCGCCAGCAGCCAAGATGCCAGCCTCTCTGGAAACACCATATATTTT. This encodes CASSQDASLSGNTIYF.

This sequence joins TRBV12-3 or TRBV12-4 and TRBJ1-6, with D uncertain. This CDR3 spans 12 amino acids. V shed 5 bases and J shed 10 bases, with 9 bases lying between them. The CDR3: CASSIRWSPLHF. Here the CDR3 DNA reads TGTGCCAGCAGTATTCGATGGTCACCCCTCCACTTT.

There are a few counts of this clonotype. This rearrangement joins TRBV7-9 to TRBJ1-2; D ambiguous. CDR3 size: 14 residues. CDR1 and CDR2 (germline): SEHNR, FQNEAQ (reference sequence). Trimming removed 5 bases at V and 4 bases at J, with 14 bases between. The CDR3 bases are TGTGCCAGCAGCCCCCAGAACGGACTCTATGGCTACACCTTC. Protein sequence: CASSPQNGLYGYTF.

This clonotype was detected ten times or more. The chain has TRBV7-2 and TRBJ2-7, with 13 bases fitting TRBD2. CDR1 and CDR2 (germline): SGHTA, FQGNSA. The CDR3 is made up of 15 amino acids. V was clipped by 4 bases and J by 7 bases; unmatched bases: 7. CDR3 sequence: CASSSGLAGAKEQYF. The CDR3 DNA reads as TGTGCCAGCAGCTCCGGACTAGCGGGAGCAAAAGAGCAGTACTTC.

There are many counts of this clonotype. This chain joins TRBV28 and TRBJ1-2; the match to TRBD1 covers 10 bases. Germline V gives CDR1 MDHEN, CDR2 SYDVKM. V lost 7 bases to trimming and J lost 2 bases; unmatched junction nucleotides: 4. CDR3 length: 14 residues. The CDR3 loop reads CASMTGGMNYGYTF. CDR3 coding DNA: TGTGCCAGCATGACAGGGGGCATGAACTATGGCTACACCTTC.

This clonotype has at least ten counts. The gene calls are TRBV18 and TRBJ2-1; D uncertain. This CDR3 has 14 amino acids. CDR1 KGHSH and CDR2 LQKENI come from the germline V gene. V was pared by 3 bases and J by 3 bases, with 9 bases between. CDR3 protein: CASSPSTLYNEQFF. CDR3 bases: TGTGCCAGCTCACCTTCGACACTCTACAATGAGCAGTTCTTC.

This clonotype was counted at least ten times. This rearrangement joins TRBV20-1 to TRBJ2-1; TRBD2 matches at 10 bases. J lost 1 base, V lost 4 bases, and 7 bases had no gene match. Germline V lookup: CDR1 DFQATT, CDR2 SNEGSKA (reference sequence). This CDR3 contains 16 residues. The CDR3: CSAKAGGPKSYNEQFF. CDR3 DNA: TGCAGTGCTAAAGCGGGAGGGCCTAAATCCTACAATGAGCAGTTCTTC.

Many counts were recorded for this clonotype. The chain couples TRBV5-4 to TRBJ1-3; D is unresolved. CDR1 SGHNT and CDR2 YYREEE come from the germline V gene (reference sequence). V was clipped by 4 bases and J by 0 bases, with 8 bases between them. This CDR3 spans 14 amino acids. CDR3 DNA: TGTGCCAGCAGCCCCCCCGACTCTGGAAACACCATATATTTT. Translated, it gives CASSPPDSGNTIYF.

The J gene is TRBJ2-1, the V gene TRBV18; D unresolved. The V end was cut by 2 bases, the J end by 13 bases, with 12 bases between. Germline V CDR1 and CDR2: KGHSH, LQKENI. CDR3 length equals 12 residues. CDR3 in amino acids: CASSPVGETQFF. The CDR3 region has the DNA TGTGCCAGCTCACCAGTGGGCGAGACCCAGTTCTTC.

The V call is TRBV11-2, the J call TRBJ2-3; D ambiguous. The CDR3 is made up of 12 amino acids. Germline-derived CDR1 and CDR2 are SGHAT and FQNNGV. V dropped 1 base and J dropped 6 bases, with 5 bases sitting between them. CDR3 loop: CASSLVPDTQYF. In DNA form, the CDR3 reads TGTGCCAGCAGCTTAGTCCCCGATACGCAGTATTTT.

This clonotype was observed many times. V gene TRBV24-1 combines with J gene TRBJ2-1; 11 nucleotides agree with TRBD2. Trimming at V came to 0 bases and at J to 8 bases, leaving 8 bases not matched to a gene. This CDR3 spans 17 amino acids. Germline V gene data show CDR1 as KGHDR and CDR2 as SFDVKD. CDR3 sequence: CATSDLTSGRTTDEQFF. The CDR3 nucleotides read TGTGCCACCAGTGATTTGACTAGCGGGAGAACGACGGATGAGCAGTTCTTC.